This TCR beta chain was obtained from a study of identifying expanded T cells in peripheral blood. Only in-frame clones appear in the TCRdb table, and some are missing; sequencing was by immunoSEQ multiplex PCR. The sample has 110,000 or so clones, roughly nine tenths seen once. General study points: Variance in clone template counts between roughly two-week samples significantly increased with total template count across all healthy donors. About 1.2 clones differed between technical replicates, versus about 16 and 19 over time.

CDR3 length: 13 residues. Trimming pared 2 bases from V and 0 bases from J, leaving 3 bases between. CDR1 and CDR2 (germline): WNHNN, SYGVQD (reference sequence). Notes on this clone: Its target is not known.

This rearrangement joins TRBV10-1 to TRBJ2-3; D uncertain. This receptor was identified in a person aged 18 to 69 in good health. Sequenced input: blood. Here the CDR3 reads CASSEDSTDTQYF. The DNA of the CDR3 is TGCGCCAGCAGTGAGGACAGCACAGATACGCAGTATTTT.